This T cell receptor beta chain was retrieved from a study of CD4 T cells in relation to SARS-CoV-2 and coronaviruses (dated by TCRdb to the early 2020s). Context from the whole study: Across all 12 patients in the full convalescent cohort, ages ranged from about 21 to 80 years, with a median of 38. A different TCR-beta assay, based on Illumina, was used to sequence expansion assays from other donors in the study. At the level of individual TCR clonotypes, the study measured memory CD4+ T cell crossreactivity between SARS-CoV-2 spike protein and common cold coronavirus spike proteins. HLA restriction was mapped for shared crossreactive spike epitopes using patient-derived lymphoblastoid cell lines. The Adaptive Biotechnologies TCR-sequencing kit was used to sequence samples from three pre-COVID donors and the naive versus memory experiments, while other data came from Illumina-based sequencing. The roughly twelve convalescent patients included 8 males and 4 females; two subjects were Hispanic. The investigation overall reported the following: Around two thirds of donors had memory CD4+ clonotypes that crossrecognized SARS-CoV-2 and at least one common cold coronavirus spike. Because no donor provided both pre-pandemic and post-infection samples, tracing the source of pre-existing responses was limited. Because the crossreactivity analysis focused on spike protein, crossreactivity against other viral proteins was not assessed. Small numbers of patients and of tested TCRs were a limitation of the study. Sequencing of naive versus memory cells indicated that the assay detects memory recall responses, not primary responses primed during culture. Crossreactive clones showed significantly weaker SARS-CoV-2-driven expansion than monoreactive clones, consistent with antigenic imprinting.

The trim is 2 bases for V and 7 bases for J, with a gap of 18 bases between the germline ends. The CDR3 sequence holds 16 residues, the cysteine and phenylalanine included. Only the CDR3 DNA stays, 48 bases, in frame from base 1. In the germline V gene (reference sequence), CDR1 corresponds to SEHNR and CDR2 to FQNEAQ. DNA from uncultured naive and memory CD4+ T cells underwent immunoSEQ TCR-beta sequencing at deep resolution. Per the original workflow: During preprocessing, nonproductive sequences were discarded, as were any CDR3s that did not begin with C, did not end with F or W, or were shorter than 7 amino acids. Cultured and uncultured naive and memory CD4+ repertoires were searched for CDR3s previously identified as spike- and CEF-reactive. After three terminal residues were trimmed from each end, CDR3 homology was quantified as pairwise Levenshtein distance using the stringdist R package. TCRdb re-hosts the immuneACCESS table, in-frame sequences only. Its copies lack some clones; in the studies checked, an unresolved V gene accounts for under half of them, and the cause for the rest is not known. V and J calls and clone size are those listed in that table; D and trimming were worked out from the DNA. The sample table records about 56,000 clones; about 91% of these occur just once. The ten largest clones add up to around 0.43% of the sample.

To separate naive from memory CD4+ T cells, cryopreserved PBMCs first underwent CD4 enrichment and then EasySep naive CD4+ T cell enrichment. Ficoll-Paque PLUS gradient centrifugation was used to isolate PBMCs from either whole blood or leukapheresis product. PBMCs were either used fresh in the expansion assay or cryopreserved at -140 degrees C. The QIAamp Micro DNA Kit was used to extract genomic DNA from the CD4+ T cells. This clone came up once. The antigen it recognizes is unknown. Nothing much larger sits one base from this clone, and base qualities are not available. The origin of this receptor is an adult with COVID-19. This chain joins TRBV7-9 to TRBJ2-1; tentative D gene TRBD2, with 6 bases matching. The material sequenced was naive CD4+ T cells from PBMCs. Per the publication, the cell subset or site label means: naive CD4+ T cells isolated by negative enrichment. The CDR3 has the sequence CASSLFFRELWNEQFF. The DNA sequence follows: TGTGCCAGCAGCTTATTTTTCCGGGAGCTTTGGAATGAGCAGTTCTTC.